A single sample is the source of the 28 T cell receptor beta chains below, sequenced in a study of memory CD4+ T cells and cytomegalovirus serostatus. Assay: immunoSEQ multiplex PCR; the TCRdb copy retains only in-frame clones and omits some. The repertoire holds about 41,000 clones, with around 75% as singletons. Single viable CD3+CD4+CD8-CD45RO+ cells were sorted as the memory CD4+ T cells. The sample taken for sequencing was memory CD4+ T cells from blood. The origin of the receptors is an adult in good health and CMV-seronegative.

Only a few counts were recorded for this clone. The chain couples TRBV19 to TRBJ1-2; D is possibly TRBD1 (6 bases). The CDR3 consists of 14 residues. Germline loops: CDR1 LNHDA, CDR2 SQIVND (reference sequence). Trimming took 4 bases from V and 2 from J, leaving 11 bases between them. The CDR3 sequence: CASSRGARNYGYTF. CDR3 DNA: TGTGCCAGTAGTAGGGGGGCTAGGAACTATGGCTACACCTTC.

The CDR3 DNA sequence: TGTGCCAGCAGCTTGACCCAGGGGATGGAGACCCAGTACTTC. The encoded protein is CASSLTQGMETQYF. The rearrangement uses TRBV7-9 and TRBJ2-5, with D possibly TRBD1 on 6 matching bases. Per the germline V gene, CDR1 is SEHNR and CDR2 is FQNEAQ (reference sequence). The V end lost 3 bases, the J end lost 5 bases, and 13 bases lay between the germline ends. This CDR3 has 14 amino acids.

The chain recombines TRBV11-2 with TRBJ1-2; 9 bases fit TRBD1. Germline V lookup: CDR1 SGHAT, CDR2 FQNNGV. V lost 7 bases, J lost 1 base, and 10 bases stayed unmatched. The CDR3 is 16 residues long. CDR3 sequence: CASTPGQGFVNYGYTF. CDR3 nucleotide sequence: TGTGCCAGCACCCCGGGACAGGGTTTCGTTAACTATGGCTACACCTTC. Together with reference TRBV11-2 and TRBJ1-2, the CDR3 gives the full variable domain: EAGVAQSPRYKIIEKRQSVAFWCNPISGHATLYWYQQILGQGPKLLIQFQNNGVVDDSQLPKDRFSAERLKGVDSTLKIQPAKLEDSAVYLCASTPGQGFVNYGYTFGSGTRLTVV.

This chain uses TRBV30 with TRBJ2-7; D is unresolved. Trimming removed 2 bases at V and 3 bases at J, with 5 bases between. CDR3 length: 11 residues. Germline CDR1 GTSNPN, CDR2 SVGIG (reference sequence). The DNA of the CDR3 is TGTGCCTGGAGTCCCCTCTACGAGCAGTACTTC. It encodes CAWSPLYEQYF.

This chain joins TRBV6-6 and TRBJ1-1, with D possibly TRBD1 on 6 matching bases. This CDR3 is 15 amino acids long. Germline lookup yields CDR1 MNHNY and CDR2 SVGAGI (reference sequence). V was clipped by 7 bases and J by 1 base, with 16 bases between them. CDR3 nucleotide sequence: TGTGCCAGCACCTATTCCCGAGGGGGGAACACTGAAGCTTTCTTT. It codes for CASTYSRGGNTEAFF.

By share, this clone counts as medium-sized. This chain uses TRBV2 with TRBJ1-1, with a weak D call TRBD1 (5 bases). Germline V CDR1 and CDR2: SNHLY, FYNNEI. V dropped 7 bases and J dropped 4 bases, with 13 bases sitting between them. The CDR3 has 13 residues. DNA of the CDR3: TGTGCCAGCATTTTCGGGGGAGGCACTGAAGCTTTCTTT. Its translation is CASIFGGGTEAFF. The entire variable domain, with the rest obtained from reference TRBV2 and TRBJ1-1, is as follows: EPEVTQTPSHQVTQMGQEVILRCVPISNHLYFYWYRQILGQKVEFLVSFYNNEISEKSEIFDDQFSVERPDGSNFTLKIRSTKLEDSAMYFCASIFGGGTEAFFGQGTRLTVV.

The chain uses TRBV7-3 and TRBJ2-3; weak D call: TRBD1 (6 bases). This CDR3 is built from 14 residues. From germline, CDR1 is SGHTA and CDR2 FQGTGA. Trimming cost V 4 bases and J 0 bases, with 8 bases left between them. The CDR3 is CASSYRDSTDTQYF. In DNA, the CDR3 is TGTGCCAGCAGCTACAGGGACAGCACAGATACGCAGTATTTT.

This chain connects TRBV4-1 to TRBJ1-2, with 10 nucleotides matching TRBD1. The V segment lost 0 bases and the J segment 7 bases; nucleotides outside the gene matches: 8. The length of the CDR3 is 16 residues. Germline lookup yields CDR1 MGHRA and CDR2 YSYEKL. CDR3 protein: CASSQDLDRGLGGYTF. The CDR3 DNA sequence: TGCGCCAGCAGCCAAGATCTTGACAGGGGGCTGGGTGGCTACACCTTC.

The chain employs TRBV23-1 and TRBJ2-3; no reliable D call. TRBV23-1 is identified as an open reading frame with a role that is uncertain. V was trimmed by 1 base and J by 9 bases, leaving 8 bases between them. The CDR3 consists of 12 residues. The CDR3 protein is CASSQCIFTQYF. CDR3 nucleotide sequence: TGCGCCAGCAGTCAATGCATTTTCACGCAGTATTTT.

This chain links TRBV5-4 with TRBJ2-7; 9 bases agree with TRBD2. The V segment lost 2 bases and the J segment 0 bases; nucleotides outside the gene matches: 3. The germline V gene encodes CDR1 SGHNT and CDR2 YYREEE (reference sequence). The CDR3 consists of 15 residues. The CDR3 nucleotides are TGTGCCAGCAGCTTAGCGGGGGGCCTCTCCTACGAGCAGTACTTC. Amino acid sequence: CASSLAGGLSYEQYF.

The CDR3, as DNA: TGTGCCAGCAACCGGGGCCCTAACACCGGGGAGCTGTTTTTT. As protein: CASNRGPNTGELFF. The V call is TRBV7-3, the J call TRBJ2-2; the D gene could be TRBD1 or TRBD2 (5 bases each). Germline V CDR1 and CDR2: SGHTA, FQGTGA. Deletions cut 7 bases from V and 2 bases from J, with 11 bases between. This CDR3 contains 14 residues.

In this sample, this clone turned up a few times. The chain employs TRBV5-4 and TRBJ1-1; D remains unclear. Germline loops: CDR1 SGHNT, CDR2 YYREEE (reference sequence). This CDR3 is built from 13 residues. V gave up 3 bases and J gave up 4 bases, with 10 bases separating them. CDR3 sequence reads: CASSSTRVTEAFF. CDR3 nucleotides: TGTGCCAGCAGCTCCACAAGGGTCACTGAAGCTTTCTTT.

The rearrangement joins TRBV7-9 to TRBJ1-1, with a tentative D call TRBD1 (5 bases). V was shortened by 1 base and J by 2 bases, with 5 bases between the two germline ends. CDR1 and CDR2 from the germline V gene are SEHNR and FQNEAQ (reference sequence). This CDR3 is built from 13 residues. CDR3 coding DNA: TGTGCCAGCAGCTTAGGGACAAACACTGAAGCTTTCTTT. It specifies CASSLGTNTEAFF. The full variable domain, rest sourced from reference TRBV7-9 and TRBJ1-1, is DTGVSQNPRHKITKRGQNVTFRCDPISEHNRLYWYRQTLGQGPEFLTYFQNEAQLEKSRLLSDRFSAERPKGSFSTLEIQRTEQGDSAMYLCASSLGTNTEAFFGQGTRLTVV.

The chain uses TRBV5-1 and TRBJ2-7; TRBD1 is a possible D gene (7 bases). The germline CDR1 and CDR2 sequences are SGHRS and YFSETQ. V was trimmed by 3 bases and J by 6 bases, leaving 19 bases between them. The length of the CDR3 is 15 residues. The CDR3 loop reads CASSWRDSRSSEQYF. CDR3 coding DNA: TGCGCCAGCAGCTGGCGGGACAGCAGGTCCAGCGAGCAGTACTTC.

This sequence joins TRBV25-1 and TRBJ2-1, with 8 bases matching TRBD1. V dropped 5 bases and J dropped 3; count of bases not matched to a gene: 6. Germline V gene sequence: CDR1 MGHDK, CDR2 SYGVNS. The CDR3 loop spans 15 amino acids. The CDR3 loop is CASSRQGTFYNEQFF. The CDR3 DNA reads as TGTGCCAGCAGTCGACAGGGGACCTTCTACAATGAGCAGTTCTTC.

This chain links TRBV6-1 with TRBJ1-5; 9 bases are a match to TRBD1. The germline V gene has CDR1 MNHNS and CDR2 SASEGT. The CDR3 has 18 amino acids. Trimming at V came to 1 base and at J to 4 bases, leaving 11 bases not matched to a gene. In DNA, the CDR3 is TGTGCCAGCAGTGAAGAGATCACAGGGGGCCCACAGAATCAGCCCCAGCATTTT. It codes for CASSEEITGGPQNQPQHF.

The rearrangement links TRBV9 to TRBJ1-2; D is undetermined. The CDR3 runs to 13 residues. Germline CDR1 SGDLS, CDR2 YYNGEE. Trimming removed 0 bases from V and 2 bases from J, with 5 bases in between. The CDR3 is CASSVDINYGYTF. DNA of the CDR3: TGTGCCAGCAGCGTAGATATAAACTATGGCTACACCTTC. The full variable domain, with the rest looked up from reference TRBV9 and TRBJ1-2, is DSGVTQTPKHLITATGQRVTLRCSPRSGDLSVYWYQQSLDQGLQFLIQYYNGEERAKGNILERFSAQQFPDLHSELNLSSLELGDSALYFCASSVDINYGYTFGSGTRLTVV.

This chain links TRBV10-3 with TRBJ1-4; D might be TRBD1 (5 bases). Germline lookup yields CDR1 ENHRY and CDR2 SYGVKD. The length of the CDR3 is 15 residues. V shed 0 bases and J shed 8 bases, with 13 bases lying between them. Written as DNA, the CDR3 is TGTGCCATCAGTGAGTCCGGGGGAGGAGACGAAAAACTGTTTTTT. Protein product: CAISESGGGDEKLFF.

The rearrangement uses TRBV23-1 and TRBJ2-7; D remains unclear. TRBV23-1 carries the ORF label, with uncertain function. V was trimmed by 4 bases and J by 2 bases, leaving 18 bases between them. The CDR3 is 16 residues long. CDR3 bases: TGCGCCAGCAGTCGACCTTGGGGTTGCAGGACCTACGAGCAGTACTTC. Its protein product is CASSRPWGCRTYEQYF.

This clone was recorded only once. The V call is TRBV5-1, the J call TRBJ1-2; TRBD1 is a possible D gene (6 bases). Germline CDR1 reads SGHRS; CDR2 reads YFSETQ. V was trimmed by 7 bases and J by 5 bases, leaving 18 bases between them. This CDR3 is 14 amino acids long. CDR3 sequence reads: CASAHVTQGYGYTF. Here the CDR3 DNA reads TGCGCCAGCGCCCACGTGACACAGGGATATGGCTACACCTTC.

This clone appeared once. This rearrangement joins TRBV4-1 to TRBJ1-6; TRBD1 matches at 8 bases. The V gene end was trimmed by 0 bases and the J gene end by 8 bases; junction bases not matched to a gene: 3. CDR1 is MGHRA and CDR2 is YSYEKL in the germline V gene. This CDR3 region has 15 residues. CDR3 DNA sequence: TGCGCCAGCAGCCAAGAGGTGACAGGGGATTCACCCCTCCACTTT. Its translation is CASSQEVTGDSPLHF.

For the CDR3, the DNA is TGTGCCAGCAGCAGCCAACGGGGCACCGAAGCTTTCTTT. Translation gives CASSSQRGTEAFF. This sequence joins TRBV7-2 and TRBJ1-1; tentative D call: TRBD1 (5 bases). The V end lost 5 bases, the J end lost 8 bases, and 15 bases lay between the germline ends. This CDR3 is 13 amino acids long. From germline, CDR1 is SGHTA and CDR2 FQGNSA.

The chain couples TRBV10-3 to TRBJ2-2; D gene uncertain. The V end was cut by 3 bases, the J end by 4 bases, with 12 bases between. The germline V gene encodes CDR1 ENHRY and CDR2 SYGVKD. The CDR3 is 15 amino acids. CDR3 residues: CAISDKGSPTGELFF. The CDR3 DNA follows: TGTGCCATCAGTGATAAAGGCAGCCCCACCGGGGAGCTGTTTTTT.

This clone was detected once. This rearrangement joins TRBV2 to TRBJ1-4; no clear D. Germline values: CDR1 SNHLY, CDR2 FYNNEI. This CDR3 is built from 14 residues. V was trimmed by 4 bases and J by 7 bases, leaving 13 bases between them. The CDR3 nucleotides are TGTGCCAGCAGTGTGGGGAGGGTGGGTGAAAAACTGTTTTTT. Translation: CASSVGRVGEKLFF.

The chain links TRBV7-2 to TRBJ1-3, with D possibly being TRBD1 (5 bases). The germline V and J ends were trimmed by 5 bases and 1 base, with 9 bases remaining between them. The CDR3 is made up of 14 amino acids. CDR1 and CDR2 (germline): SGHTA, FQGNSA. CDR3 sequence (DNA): TGTGCCAGCAGCACTCAGGGTTCTGGAAACACCATATATTTT. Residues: CASSTQGSGNTIYF.

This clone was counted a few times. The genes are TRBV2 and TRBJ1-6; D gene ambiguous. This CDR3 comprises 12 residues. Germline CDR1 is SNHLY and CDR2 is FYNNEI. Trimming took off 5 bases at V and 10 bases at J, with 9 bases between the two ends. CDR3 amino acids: CASSSLRSPLHF. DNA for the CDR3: TGTGCCAGCAGTTCACTCCGGTCACCCCTCCACTTT.

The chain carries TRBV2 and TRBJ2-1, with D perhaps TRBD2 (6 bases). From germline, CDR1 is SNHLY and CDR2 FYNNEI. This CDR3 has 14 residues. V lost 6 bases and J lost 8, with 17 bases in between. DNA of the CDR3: TGTGCCAGCAGGGGGGGACTTCAAAACCATGAGCAGTTCTTC. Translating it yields CASRGGLQNHEQFF.

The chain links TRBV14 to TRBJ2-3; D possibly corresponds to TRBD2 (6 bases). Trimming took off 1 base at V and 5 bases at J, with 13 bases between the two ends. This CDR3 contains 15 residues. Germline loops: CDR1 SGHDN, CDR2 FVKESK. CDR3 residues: CASSQGGWGGDTQYF. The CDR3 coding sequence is TGTGCCAGCAGCCAAGGAGGTTGGGGAGGAGATACGCAGTATTTT.